One sample yielded the 10 T cell receptor beta chains listed below, sequenced in a study of blood T cell repertoires in COVID-19. This table comes from immunoSEQ multiplex PCR, and its TCRdb copy is limited to in-frame clones, with some not included. This table holds about 48,000 clones, 85% to 90% found once. Sequenced material: peripheral blood. These receptors were obtained from a human donor in a cohort sampled during active COVID-19.

The chain combines TRBV10-3 with TRBJ1-5; possibly TRBD1 for D (5 bases). This CDR3 is built from 14 residues. Looked up from germline, CDR1 is ENHRY and CDR2 is SYGVKD. Trimming pared 3 bases from V and 4 bases from J, leaving 10 bases between. DNA of the CDR3: TGTGCCATCAGTGACAGACAGCCAAATCAGCCCCAGCATTTT. It translates to CAISDRQPNQPQHF.

The J gene is TRBJ2-3, the V gene TRBV7-9; 7 nucleotides match TRBD1. From germline, CDR1 is SEHNR and CDR2 FQNEAQ (reference sequence). This CDR3 region has 17 residues. The J segment lost 5 bases and the V segment lost 5 bases, leaving 16 bases of the junction unmatched. This CDR3 is CASSRLSGGITLDTQYF. The CDR3, as DNA: TGTGCCAGCAGCCGGCTCTCAGGGGGAATTACTTTAGATACGCAGTATTTT.

This chain joins TRBV20-1 and TRBJ1-1; tentatively, D is TRBD1 (6 bases). This CDR3 comprises 14 residues. V shed 3 bases and J shed 0 bases, with 11 bases lying between them. Looked up from germline, CDR1 is DFQATT and CDR2 is SNEGSKA (reference sequence). This CDR3 is CSASQGSMNTEAFF. CDR3 in DNA: TGCAGTGCTAGTCAGGGGTCGATGAACACTGAAGCTTTCTTT.

The chain combines TRBV11-2 with TRBJ1-5, with a weak D call TRBD1 (5 bases). The ends were cut back, 1 base at V and 6 bases at J, with 19 bases in the middle. The CDR3 covers 17 residues. CDR1 and CDR2 from the germline V gene are SGHAT and FQNNGV. The CDR3 loop is CASSLGMRGDVGQPQHF. The CDR3 DNA reads TGTGCCAGCAGCTTAGGTATGCGGGGGGACGTCGGTCAGCCCCAGCATTTT.

The chain has TRBV5-1 and TRBJ2-3, with 9 bases aligning to TRBD2. V gave up 0 bases and J gave up 4 bases; unmatched junction bases: 6. CDR1 and CDR2 (germline): SGHRS, YFSETQ. The CDR3 loop spans 16 amino acids. CDR3 nucleotides: TGCGCCAGCAGCTTGGGGCCGGGACTAGCATCAGATACGCAGTATTTT. Its translation is CASSLGPGLASDTQYF.

The chain employs TRBV13 and TRBJ1-1; D remains ambiguous. The CDR3 runs to 15 residues. The V end lost 1 base, the J end lost 4 bases, and 13 bases lay between the germline ends. From germline, CDR1 is PRHDT and CDR2 FYEKMQ (reference sequence). Here the CDR3 reads CASSLAWEGRTEAFF. Written as DNA, the CDR3 is TGTGCCAGCAGCTTAGCTTGGGAGGGTCGCACTGAAGCTTTCTTT. The full variable domain, its missing parts supplied by reference TRBV13 and TRBJ1-1, is AAGVIQSPRHLIKEKRETATLKCYPIPRHDTVYWYQQGPGQDPQFLISFYEKMQSDKGSIPDRFSAQQFSDYHSELNMSSLELGDSALYFCASSLAWEGRTEAFFGQGTRLTVV.

The chain combines TRBV2 with TRBJ2-1; TRBD1 might be the D (6 bases). Germline CDR1 is SNHLY and CDR2 is FYNNEI. This CDR3 has 12 amino acids. Trimming took 8 bases from V and 9 from J, leaving 14 bases between them. The CDR3 DNA is TGTGCCAGCCGCCAACAGGGTACTGAGCAGTTCTTC. Encoded protein: CASRQQGTEQFF.

This chain connects TRBV7-8 to TRBJ1-5; tentatively, D is TRBD1 (6 bases). CDR3 length: 18 amino acids. The V and J ends lost 2 bases and 2 bases respectively, with 19 bases between them. The germline V gene encodes CDR1 SGHVS and CDR2 FQNEAQ. Here the CDR3 DNA reads TGTGCCAGCAGCTTAAGAAGCCAAATCTCAGGGGGCAATCAGCCCCAGCATTTT. As protein: CASSLRSQISGGNQPQHF.

The CDR3 protein is CASSYGGEGYTF. CDR3 coding DNA: TGTGCCAGCAGTTATGGGGGGGAGGGCTACACCTTC. The chain joins TRBV6-5 to TRBJ1-2, with a possible D match to TRBD1 (5 bases). Deletions cut 3 bases from V and 8 bases from J, with 10 bases between. Per the germline V gene, CDR1 is MNHEY and CDR2 is SVGAGI. The CDR3 is 12 amino acids.

The chain combines TRBV3-1 (or the pseudogene TRBV3-2) with TRBJ2-7; 10 nucleotides match TRBD1. V lost 4 bases, J lost 6 bases, and 9 bases stayed unmatched. Germline CDR1 and CDR2: LGHDT and YNNKEL (reference sequence). This CDR3 is built from 15 residues. The CDR3 sequence: CASSLLGQGLLEQYF. DNA of the CDR3: TGTGCCAGCAGCCTTCTGGGACAGGGGCTGCTCGAGCAGTACTTC.